This is a list of T cell receptor beta chains from one sample in a study of shared clonotypes between healthy human individuals. Repertoires were generated with immunoSEQ multiplex PCR, while TCRdb's copy carries only in-frame clones and drops some. The top ten hold 1.5% to 2% of the sample, which has a few million clones, roughly 95% seen once. The sample taken for sequencing was naive CD8+ T cells from PBMCs. Source of these receptors: a man younger than 30 in good health. Some clones in this sample may be carry-over from other donors' samples. The CDR3 runs from the conserved cysteine through the conserved F or W. D genes are given only for firm matches. A clone size is listed for some rows: how often the clone was seen (once, few, many), or a class if it is expanded.

TRBV6-5	TRBJ1-2	14	.	.	TGTGCCAGCAGTTACCCGGAGGGTGGTGGTGGCTACACCTTC	CASSYPEGGGGYTF
TRBV7-9	TRBJ1-4	16	.	.	TGTGCCAGCAGCTCGTACAGGACGGGGCCCTTGGAAAAACTGTTTTTT	CASSSYRTGPLEKLFF
TRBV27	TRBJ2-7	13	.	.	TGTGCCAGCAGTTTGACAGACGGGTACGAGCAGTACTTC	CASSLTDGYEQYF
TRBV27	TRBJ2-1	15	.	.	TGTGCCAGCAGTCCCTATATCAGCTCCTACAATGAGCAGTTCTTC	CASSPYISSYNEQFF
TRBV7-9	TRBJ1-1	16	.	.	TGTGCCAGCAGCTTGGGTGAGGGCAGGGGACCCACTGAAGCTTTCTTT	CASSLGEGRGPTEAFF
TRBV29-1	TRBJ2-7	14	.	.	TGCAGCGTTGAAGGTGGAGGGAGTACCTACGAGCAGTACTTC	CSVEGGGSTYEQYF
TRBV28	TRBJ1-2	13	.	.	TGTGCCAGCAGTTTACGAACTAACTATGGCTACACCTTC	CASSLRTNYGYTF
TRBV7-9	TRBJ2-7	13	.	.	TGTGCCAGCAGCTTAAGGTCAAGTTGGGAGCAGTACTTC	CASSLRSSWEQYF
TRBV5-1	TRBJ2-7	15	.	.	TGCGCCAGCAGCCTCCCCGGGACGGGATCCTACGAGCAGTACTTC	CASSLPGTGSYEQYF
TRBV12-2	TRBJ1-1	18	.	.	TGTGCAAGTCGCTTAGAGGGATCGACGTTCATGACGAACACTGAAGCTTTCTTT	CASRLEGSTFMTNTEAFF
TRBV15	TRBJ2-5	16	.	TRBD2	TGTGCCACCAGCAGTGGGACGGGACTAGCGGGAGAGGACCAGTACTTC	CATSSGTGLAGEDQYF
TRBV7-2	TRBJ1-1	13	.	.	TGTGCCAGCAGCTTGGGTGGGAACGCTGAAGCTTTCTTT	CASSLGGNAEAFF
TRBV29-1	TRBJ1-2	12	few	TRBD1	TGCAGCGCCCCCGGGACAGACTATGGCTACACCTTC	CSAPGTDYGYTF
TRBV6-5	TRBJ1-2	15	.	TRBD1	TGTGCCAGCAGTTATATGGGAGGGGGCGACGTGGGCTACACCTTC	CASSYMGGGDVGYTF
TRBV29-1	TRBJ2-7	14	.	TRBD1	TGCAGCGTTAGGTTAGGGACAGCCGACTACGAGCAGTACTTC	CSVRLGTADYEQYF
TRBV28	TRBJ2-7	14	.	.	TGTGCCAGCAGTTTCGGGGAGACCTCCTACGAGCAGTACTTC	CASSFGETSYEQYF
TRBV6-6	TRBJ1-1	10	.	.	TGTGCCAGCAGAGAAGCTGAAGCTTTCTTT	CASREAEAFF
TRBV7-6	TRBJ2-1	13	.	.	TGTGCCAGCAGCTTATCGGGATACAATGAGCAGTTCTTC	CASSLSGYNEQFF
TRBV29-1	TRBJ2-1	15	.	TRBD2	TGCAGCGTTGATCACCCTCTAGCGGGAGATCCAATACAGTTCTTC	CSVDHPLAGDPIQFF
TRBV28	TRBJ2-5	15	.	.	TGTGCCAGCAGGCCCCGGGGGAATCCAAGAGAGACCCAGTACTTC	CASRPRGNPRETQYF
TRBV28	TRBJ2-1	15	.	TRBD1	TGTGCCAGCAGTTACCGGGACAGGGAGGTGCATGAGCAGTTCTTC	CASSYRDREVHEQFF
TRBV19	TRBJ2-3	15	.	TRBD2	TGTGCCAGTAGTATAGATTCTAGCGGGACAGATACGCAGTATTTT	CASSIDSSGTDTQYF
TRBV6-6	TRBJ2-2	16	.	TRBD2	TGTGCCAGCAGACCTAGACTAGCGGGAGTCGCCGGGGAGCTGTTTTTT	CASRPRLAGVAGELFF
TRBV28	TRBJ1-2	14	few	TRBD1	TGTGCCAGCAGCCTCTCCGGGACAGGGATTGGCTACACCTTC	CASSLSGTGIGYTF
TRBV27	TRBJ1-1	16	few	.	TGTGCCAGCAATCCCTCGACAGGCGAAAAGAACACTGAAGCTTTCTTT	CASNPSTGEKNTEAFF
TRBV6-4	TRBJ1-2	15	.	TRBD1	TGTGCCAGCAGCTGGTCAGGGGGGGGAAACTATGGCTACACCTTC	CASSWSGGGNYGYTF
TRBV4-3	TRBJ1-6	18	.	.	TGCGCCAGCAGCCAAGATTTTCGGGGAAGTGAATATAATTCACCCCTCCACTTT	CASSQDFRGSEYNSPLHF
TRBV7-6	TRBJ1-4	15	.	.	TGTGCCAGCAGCCCAACGTTCTGGACTAATGAAAAACTGTTTTTT	CASSPTFWTNEKLFF
TRBV9	TRBJ1-1	13	.	TRBD1	TGTGCCAGCAGCGCCAGATTGGGACAGGAAGCTTTCTTT	CASSARLGQEAFF
TRBV9	TRBJ1-1	15	.	.	TGTGCCAGCAGCACTTGGGGGGTCCCTAACACTGAAGCTTTCTTT	CASSTWGVPNTEAFF
TRBV27	TRBJ2-7	14	.	.	TGTGCCAGCAGTTTTCAGTGGGGGTCCTACGAGCAGTACTTC	CASSFQWGSYEQYF
TRBV7-9	TRBJ2-7	19	.	.	TGTGCCAGCAGCTTATTTGGGGGTGGCCAGGGCCTTAACTCCTACGAGCAGTACTTC	CASSLFGGGQGLNSYEQYF
TRBV9	TRBJ2-1	14	.	.	TGTGCCAGCAGCGTAGTGGACACCTACAATGAGCAGTTCTTC	CASSVVDTYNEQFF
TRBV4-1	TRBJ1-2	15	.	.	TGCGCCAGCAGCCAAGTCAGGGCTACTAACTATGGCTACACCTTC	CASSQVRATNYGYTF
TRBV14	TRBJ2-1	12	.	.	TGTGCCAGCAGCCACGGTGGCAATGAGCAGTTCTTC	CASSHGGNEQFF
TRBV5-4	TRBJ2-7	13	.	TRBD1	TGTGCCAGCAGCATAGACAGGGCCTACGAGCAGTACTTC	CASSIDRAYEQYF
TRBV27	TRBJ2-7	16	.	.	TGTGCCAGCAGCCCACGAGGGGAGGCAGGGTTCCACGAGCAGTACTTC	CASSPRGEAGFHEQYF
TRBV2	TRBJ2-7	12	.	.	TGTGCCAGCAGTGTTAGGAAGGGCGAGCAGTACTTC	CASSVRKGEQYF
TRBV11-2	TRBJ1-2	13	once	TRBD1	TGTGCCAGCAGCTTGGGGACAGCGGATGGCTACACCTTC	CASSLGTADGYTF
TRBV6-5	TRBJ1-4	14	.	.	TGTGCCAGCAGTCACAGGTGGTTAGATGAAAAACTGTTTTTT	CASSHRWLDEKLFF
TRBV27	TRBJ2-2	12	.	.	TGTGCCAGCTCCTACAACACCGGGGAGCTGTTTTTT	CASSYNTGELFF
TRBV29-1	TRBJ1-2	15	once	TRBD1	TGCAGCGTTGAAGATCTTGCAGGGGGCGCGATAGGCTACACCTTC	CSVEDLAGGAIGYTF
TRBV7-6	TRBJ2-2	16	.	.	TGTGCCAGCAGCCGGCCCAACAGGGGAGGCACCGGGGAGCTGTTTTTT	CASSRPNRGGTGELFF
TRBV15	TRBJ2-7	10	.	.	TGTGCCATTACCCGTCCGGAGGGGTACTTC	CAITRPEGYF
TRBV5-4	TRBJ2-5	17	.	TRBD2	TGTGCCAGCAGCTTACTCGTACTAGCGGACCGCCCAGAGACCCAGTACTTC	CASSLLVLADRPETQYF
TRBV6-5	TRBJ1-1	14	.	.	TGTGCCAGCAGTTACCAGACAGGGAACACTGAAGCTTTCTTT	CASSYQTGNTEAFF
TRBV13	TRBJ2-7	16	.	TRBD1	TGTGCCAGCAGCCTAAAGCGGACAGGGTTTTGGTACGAGCAGTACTTC	CASSLKRTGFWYEQYF
TRBV9	TRBJ2-7	12	.	.	TGTGCCAGCAGCGGAAGCATGGGGGACAAGCTCTTC	CASSGSMGDKLF
TRBV7-9	TRBJ2-5	16	.	TRBD2	TGTGCCAGCAGCTTCCGACTAGCGGGAGCCCTCGGGACCCAGTACTTC	CASSFRLAGALGTQYF